This is a list of T cell receptor beta chains from one sample in a study of identical twins. Via MiXCR, TCRdb re-called the 5' RACE reads, giving one row per CDR3 protein. The data contain 1.5 million to 2 million distinct CDR3 sequences, under 35% of them singletons. Sequencing used cord blood. The receptors originated from a newborn girl in good health. The CDR3 runs from the conserved cysteine through the conserved F or W. The D gene is left open where the match is weak. Clone size, where shown, is once, few, many, or a class for clones that have expanded.

j_gene: TRBJ1-6
d_gene: .
v_gene: TRBV5-1
abundance: few
CDR3nt: TGCGCCAGCAGACGGGAAGGTTCACCCCTCCACTTT
CDR3aa: CASRREGSPLHF

j_gene: TRBJ2-1
d_gene: .
v_gene: TRBV27
abundance: .
CDR3nt: TGTGCCAGCAGTTTATCGAATAGGAATGAGCAGTTCTTC
CDR3aa: CASSLSNRNEQFF

j_gene: TRBJ1-1
d_gene: .
v_gene: TRBV6-5
abundance: .
CDR3nt: TGTGCCAGCAGTTCTTGGGGCAGGGAGGGAGATTTTACTAGGAACACTGAAGCTTTCTTT
CDR3aa: CASSSWGREGDFTRNTEAFF

j_gene: TRBJ2-2
d_gene: .
v_gene: TRBV4-2
abundance: once
CDR3nt: TGTGCCAGCAGCCTGGCGGGGGCCACCGGGGGGCTGTTTTTT
CDR3aa: CASSLAGATGGLFF

j_gene: TRBJ2-7
d_gene: TRBD2
v_gene: TRBV11-1
abundance: few
CDR3nt: TGTGCCAGCAGCTTCACTAGCGGGATTTTTTACGAGCAGTACTTC
CDR3aa: CASSFTSGIFYEQYF

j_gene: TRBJ2-1
d_gene: TRBD2
v_gene: TRBV4-1
abundance: few
CDR3nt: TGCGCCAGCAGCCATCGTCGAGTAGCGGGAGGTATGAACCCCTACAATGAGCAGTTCTTC
CDR3aa: CASSHRRVAGGMNPYNEQFF

j_gene: TRBJ2-5
d_gene: .
v_gene: TRBV20-1
abundance: few
CDR3nt: TGCAGTGCTAAGGGTACGATGGAGACCCAGTACTTC
CDR3aa: CSAKGTMETQYF

j_gene: TRBJ2-7
d_gene: .
v_gene: TRBV10-3
abundance: .
CDR3nt: TGTGCCATCAGTGAGCAGAGTACCTCCTACGAGCAGTACTTC
CDR3aa: CAISEQSTSYEQYF

j_gene: TRBJ2-5
d_gene: .
v_gene: TRBV28
abundance: few
CDR3nt: TGTGCCAGCAGTTTATCCACCTTAGGGACCCAGTACTTC
CDR3aa: CASSLSTLGTQYF

j_gene: TRBJ2-7
d_gene: .
v_gene: TRBV28
abundance: .
CDR3nt: TGTGCCAGCAGTCCCCCGAACAGGGCTCGCTACGAGCAGTACTTC
CDR3aa: CASSPPNRARYEQYF

j_gene: TRBJ2-1
d_gene: .
v_gene: TRBV7-2
abundance: .
CDR3nt: TGTGCCAGCAGCTTAGCGGTGAGTCGGGGCTACAATGAGCAGTTCTTC
CDR3aa: CASSLAVSRGYNEQFF

j_gene: TRBJ2-1
d_gene: .
v_gene: TRBV20-1
abundance: .
CDR3nt: TGCAGTGCTAGGGGGCAGTACAATGGGCAGTTCTTC
CDR3aa: CSARGQYNGQFF

j_gene: TRBJ1-2
d_gene: TRBD1
v_gene: TRBV29-1
abundance: many
CDR3nt: TGCAGCGTTGAGGACCTCACAGGGGACTATGGCTACACCTTC
CDR3aa: CSVEDLTGDYGYTF

j_gene: TRBJ1-1
d_gene: .
v_gene: TRBV5-1
abundance: .
CDR3nt: TGCGCCAGCAGCTTTGGACAGCCGTTCAACACTGAAGCTTTCTTT
CDR3aa: CASSFGQPFNTEAFF

j_gene: TRBJ2-4
d_gene: .
v_gene: TRBV20-1
abundance: few
CDR3nt: TGCAGTGCTAGTCCCAGTGAGCTTCGCATTCAGTACTTC
CDR3aa: CSASPSELRIQYF

j_gene: TRBJ2-7
d_gene: TRBD2
v_gene: TRBV6-2/TRBV6-3
abundance: few
CDR3nt: TGTGCCAGCAGACCCATAGCGGGAGTCGCCTACGAGCAGTACTTC
CDR3aa: CASRPIAGVAYEQYF

j_gene: TRBJ1-2
d_gene: .
v_gene: TRBV20-1
abundance: few
CDR3nt: TGCAGTGCTAGGCTGCCTGAATTTACCTATGGCTACACCTTC
CDR3aa: CSARLPEFTYGYTF

j_gene: TRBJ2-3
d_gene: .
v_gene: TRBV5-5
abundance: .
CDR3nt: TGTGCCAGCAGCTTGGGGGCGATGGTGACAGATACGCAGTATTTT
CDR3aa: CASSLGAMVTDTQYF

j_gene: TRBJ2-3
d_gene: TRBD1
v_gene: TRBV11-2
abundance: .
CDR3nt: TGTGCCGGCAGCTTAATCAGGGGGCGGACAGATACGCAGTATTTT
CDR3aa: CAGSLIRGRTDTQYF

j_gene: TRBJ2-7
d_gene: .
v_gene: TRBV7-9
abundance: few
CDR3nt: TGTGCCAGCAGCTCCCGGGCATCCTACGAGCAGTACTTC
CDR3aa: CASSSRASYEQYF

j_gene: TRBJ2-7
d_gene: TRBD1
v_gene: TRBV28
abundance: many
CDR3nt: TGTGCCAGCAGTCTCGGGACAGTAGGCTACGAGCAGTACTTC
CDR3aa: CASSLGTVGYEQYF

j_gene: TRBJ1-6
d_gene: .
v_gene: TRBV12-5
abundance: .
CDR3nt: TGTGCTAGTGGTTTGGGTAATTCACCCCTCCACTTT
CDR3aa: CASGLGNSPLHF

j_gene: TRBJ2-7
d_gene: .
v_gene: TRBV3-1
abundance: .
CDR3nt: TGTGCCAGCAGCCAAGACACAGTGGGATACGAGCAGTACTTC
CDR3aa: CASSQDTVGYEQYF

j_gene: TRBJ1-2
d_gene: TRBD1
v_gene: TRBV10-3
abundance: few
CDR3nt: TGTGCCATCAGTAAGGGGGCACTCCTAACCAACTATGGCTACACCTTC
CDR3aa: CAISKGALLTNYGYTF

j_gene: TRBJ2-5
d_gene: TRBD1
v_gene: TRBV5-5
abundance: .
CDR3nt: TGTGCCAGCAGCTTGGGACAGGGAACTTACCAAGAGACCCAGTACTTC
CDR3aa: CASSLGQGTYQETQYF

j_gene: TRBJ2-2
d_gene: .
v_gene: TRBV6-5
abundance: .
CDR3nt: TGTGCCAGCAGTTACTCTCGGGACGTTCTAATCACCGGGGAGCTGTTTTTT
CDR3aa: CASSYSRDVLITGELFF

j_gene: TRBJ2-5
d_gene: TRBD1
v_gene: TRBV7-8
abundance: .
CDR3nt: TGTGCCAGCAGCCTGGGGACAGGGGGAAGGTACCGTCAAGAGACCCAGTACTTC
CDR3aa: CASSLGTGGRYRQETQYF

j_gene: TRBJ1-5
d_gene: .
v_gene: TRBV12-3/TRBV12-4
abundance: .
CDR3nt: TGTGCCAGCAGTTTACGGAAAAATCAGCCCCAGCATTTT
CDR3aa: CASSLRKNQPQHF

j_gene: TRBJ2-2
d_gene: .
v_gene: TRBV2
abundance: .
CDR3nt: TGTGCCAGCAATCGGGGTTTGGACGCCGGGGAGCTGTTTTTT
CDR3aa: CASNRGLDAGELFF